This TCR beta chain was captured in a study of shared clonotypes between healthy human individuals. Points from the study as a whole: Represented diversity (both genetic and exposure-history) was limited by the small number of donors. Researchers sampled blood only, noting tissue repertoires likely differ.

An even split of each subset's genomic DNA across several immunoSEQ plates was performed. Method: immunoSEQ multiplex PCR; TCRdb's copy keeps in-frame clones and lacks some. Of about 2.3 million clones listed, 90% to 95% are singletons. As concerns this clone: Antigen unknown.

Germline lookup yields CDR1 MDHEN and CDR2 SYDVKM. The CDR3 totals 13 residues. This receptor was identified in a man younger than 35 in good health. Some clones in this sample may be carry-over from other donors' samples. Sequencing used naive CD4+ T cells from PBMCs. The subset is: CD45RA+ positively selected. The chain employs TRBV28 and TRBJ1-2; D remains ambiguous. Here the CDR3 reads CALRSGRYYGYTF. The CDR3 DNA reads as TGTGCTCTCCGTTCGGGGAGGTACTATGGCTACACCTTC.